A selection of T cell receptor beta chains follows, all from one sample in a study of T cell responses to AZD1222 COVID-19 vaccine. Generated by immunoSEQ multiplex PCR, the TCRdb table keeps only in-frame clones and is missing some. The table has 95,000 to 110,000 clones, about 93% seen once. Sample: peripheral blood, taken on day 0 of AZD1222 vaccination. The receptor source for this set is an adult in good health. CDR3s include the opening cysteine and the closing phenylalanine or tryptophan. D genes are given only for firm matches. The listing skips clone size in some rows; elsewhere it reads once, few, many or a size class.

d_call j_call clone_size v_call cdr3_aa cdr3_nt
- TRBJ2-7 - TRBV5-4 CASSLAGGREQYF TGTGCCAGCAGCTTGGCCGGAGGGAGGGAGCAGTACTTC
- TRBJ1-2 - TRBV30 CAWRGANYGYTF TGTGCCTGGAGGGGGGCTAACTATGGCTACACCTTC
- TRBJ2-7 - TRBV7-2 CASSYTWTASYEQYF TGTGCCAGCAGTTATACATGGACAGCTTCCTACGAGCAGTACTTC
- TRBJ2-2 few TRBV7-2 CASSLVALLRGELFF TGTGCCAGCAGCTTAGTAGCACTCCTCCGCGGGGAGCTGTTTTTT
- TRBJ2-1 - TRBV14 CASSQDLPGQAHYNEQFF TGTGCCAGCAGCCAAGACCTCCCGGGACAAGCACACTACAATGAGCAGTTCTTC
- TRBJ1-2 - TRBV9 CASSALGGYTF TGTGCCAGCAGCGCTCTTGGTGGCTACACCTTC
- TRBJ2-5 once TRBV9 CASSPGQQKETQYF TGTGCCAGCAGCCCAGGACAGCAAAAAGAGACCCAGTACTTC
- TRBJ1-2 - TRBV7-8 CASSPTVQGYGYTF TGTGCCAGCAGCCCGACCGTACAGGGATATGGCTACACCTTC
- TRBJ2-2 - TRBV5-1 CASNQPDSNTGELFF TGCGCCAGCAACCAACCGGACAGTAACACCGGGGAGCTGTTTTTT
- TRBJ2-5 - TRBV28 CASRLRVRETQYF TGTGCCAGCAGACTCAGGGTCAGGGAGACCCAGTACTTC
TRBD1 TRBJ1-1 - TRBV7-8 CASSQTDRGITEAFF TGTGCCAGCAGCCAGACGGACAGGGGTATCACTGAAGCTTTCTTT
- TRBJ2-3 - TRBV6-5 CASSYSRSDTQYF TGTGCCAGCAGTTACTCGAGGTCAGATACGCAGTATTTT
- TRBJ1-2 - TRBV6-1 CASSEAGRDYGYTF TGTGCCAGCAGTGAAGCCGGCAGGGACTATGGCTACACCTTC
- TRBJ1-1 - TRBV11-3 CASSPGVGTGEAFF TGTGCCAGCAGCCCGGGGGTGGGAACAGGTGAAGCTTTCTTT
- TRBJ1-3 - TRBV9 CASSVVQSASVGNTIYF TGTGCCAGCAGCGTAGTTCAAAGCGCATCGGTTGGAAACACCATATATTTT
TRBD2 TRBJ2-2 - TRBV5-1 CASSSRTSGNAGELFF TGCGCCAGCAGCTCCCGGACTAGCGGGAACGCCGGGGAGCTGTTTTTT
TRBD1 TRBJ2-4 - TRBV11-3 CASSNRGRGDIQYF TGTGCCAGCAGCAACAGGGGGCGAGGGGACATTCAGTACTTC
TRBD1 TRBJ2-3 - TRBV28 CASSWTGGTDTQYF TGTGCCAGCAGTTGGACAGGGGGCACAGATACGCAGTATTTT
TRBD1 TRBJ1-2 - TRBV5-4 CASSLGQGADGYTF TGTGCCAGCAGCTTGGGACAGGGGGCTGATGGCTACACCTTC
TRBD2 TRBJ2-1 - TRBV24-1 CATSEPTSASYNEQFF TGTGCCACCAGTGAGCCTACTAGCGCCTCCTACAATGAGCAGTTCTTC
TRBD1 TRBJ1-5 - TRBV2 CASRLPGTGHYSNQPQHF TGTGCCAGCAGGCTCCCCGGGACAGGGCACTATAGCAATCAGCCCCAGCATTTT
- TRBJ2-2 - TRBV9 CASSHRTDRITGELFF TGTGCCAGCAGTCATAGGACAGACAGGATCACCGGGGAGCTGTTTTTT
- TRBJ2-3 - TRBV7-9 CASSLMTSTATDTQYF TGTGCCAGCAGCTTAATGACTAGTACAGCCACAGATACGCAGTATTTT
TRBD2 TRBJ2-1 - TRBV7-9 CASSSRLAGAPNEQFF TGTGCCAGCAGCTCCCGACTAGCGGGAGCGCCCAATGAGCAGTTCTTC
- TRBJ1-4 - TRBV19 CASSIPNLAPRGEKLFF TGTGCCAGTAGTATCCCCAACTTGGCCCCGCGGGGTGAAAAACTGTTTTTT
- TRBJ2-1 - TRBV7-9 CASQSYNEQFF TGTGCCAGCCAGTCCTACAATGAGCAGTTCTTC
TRBD2 TRBJ2-5 - TRBV5-4 CASKPWASGQETQYF TGTGCCAGCAAACCATGGGCTAGCGGCCAAGAGACCCAGTACTTC